Following are 23 T cell receptor beta chains from one sample sequenced in a study of PD-1 blockade in classical Hodgkin lymphoma. Regarding time point: cycle 4 day 1 (C4D1), after six to seven weeks of nivolumab. All the patients suffered relapse after autologous stem cell transplantation, and brentuximab vedotin exposure differed. Generated by immunoSEQ multiplex PCR, the TCRdb table keeps only in-frame clones and is missing some. The data hold 100,000 to 120,000 clones, with around nine tenths observed a single time. This specimen consisted of peripheral blood mononuclear cells (PBMCs), obtained before the fourth cycle of nivolumab. Receptors were obtained from a human donor with classical Hodgkin lymphoma.

This chain links TRBV28 with TRBJ1-4; no clear D gene. This CDR3 spans 14 amino acids. Germline values: CDR1 MDHEN, CDR2 SYDVKM. V was clipped by 6 bases and J by 4 bases, with 12 bases between them. CDR3 protein: CASRTPTVNEKLFF. CDR3 DNA: TGTGCCAGCAGGACCCCGACGGTTAATGAAAAACTGTTTTTT. Filled out from reference TRBV28 and TRBJ1-4, the complete variable domain reads DVKVTQSSRYLVKRTGEKVFLECVQDMDHENMFWYRQDPGLGLRLIYFSYDVKMKEKGDIPEGYSVSREKKERFSLILESASTNQTSMYLCASRTPTVNEKLFFGSGTQLSVL.

The chain couples TRBV25-1 to TRBJ2-7, with D perhaps TRBD1 or TRBD2 (5 bases each). The CDR3 is 14 amino acids. Trimming removed 9 bases from V and 5 bases from J, with 20 bases in between. Germline V CDR1 and CDR2: MGHDK, SYGVNS. DNA for the CDR3: TGTGCCAGTGCCCGGGACGGGTGGATAGACGAGCAGTACTTC. Its protein product is CASARDGWIDEQYF.

The genes are TRBV11-1 and TRBJ1-2, with TRBD1 as a possible D gene (5 bases). CDR1 SGHAT and CDR2 FQDESV come from the germline V gene (reference sequence). Trimming left V 1 base short and J 8 bases short, with 11 bases between. The CDR3 is made up of 13 amino acids. The CDR3 region is CASSLGREGGYTF. In DNA, the CDR3 is TGTGCCAGCAGCTTAGGCCGCGAGGGGGGCTACACCTTC.

This chain connects TRBV19 to TRBJ2-4; D is perhaps TRBD1 or TRBD2 (5 bases each). Germline CDR1 and CDR2: LNHDA and SQIVND (reference sequence). CDR3 length: 17 residues. Trimming cost V 3 bases and J 0 bases, with 15 bases left between them. The CDR3 reads CASSIRDHGGAKNIQYF. CDR3 bases: TGTGCCAGTAGTATCCGGGACCATGGGGGAGCCAAAAACATTCAGTACTTC. Full variable domain (outside the CDR3, taken from reference TRBV19 and TRBJ2-4): DGGITQSPKYLFRKEGQNVTLSCEQNLNHDAMYWYRQDPGQGLRLIYYSQIVNDFQKGDIAEGYSVSREKKESFPLTVTSAQKNPTAFYLCASSIRDHGGAKNIQYFGAGTRLSVL.

As DNA, the CDR3 is TGTGCCAGTCGGGAGCGGGGGAACAATGAGCAGTTCTTC. It translates to CASRERGNNEQFF. This chain joins TRBV6-5 and TRBJ2-1; 8 positions match TRBD2. This CDR3 has 13 amino acids. Losses at the gene ends were 9 bases for V and 5 bases for J; bases not matched to a gene: 6. Germline V gives CDR1 MNHEY, CDR2 SVGAGI.

Here the CDR3 reads CASSEAAGGYNEQFF. CDR3 coding DNA: TGTGCCAGCAGTGAAGCAGCGGGAGGTTACAATGAGCAGTTCTTC. The gene calls are TRBV6-1 and TRBJ2-1; TRBD2 aligns across 9 bases. The CDR3 runs to 15 residues. V was pared by 0 bases and J by 4 bases, with 1 base of the junction left unmatched. The germline gives CDR1 MNHNS, CDR2 SASEGT.

This clone was detected only once. CDR3 sequence reads: CASSQDTNTEAFF. CDR3 bases: TGCGCCAGCAGCCAAGACACTAACACTGAAGCTTTCTTT. The rearrangement links TRBV4-3 to TRBJ1-1; D not certain. Trimming took off 0 bases at V and 2 bases at J, with 4 bases between the two ends. Germline CDR1 LGHNA, CDR2 YSLEER. This CDR3 has 13 amino acids.

The V and J genes are TRBV4-3 and TRBJ1-4, with D perhaps matching TRBD1 (5 bases). The germline V gene encodes CDR1 LGHNA and CDR2 YSLEER. V gave up 1 base and J gave up 7 bases, with 16 bases separating them. The CDR3 extends over 16 amino acids. The CDR3 loop is CASSQVGWRGSEKLFF. CDR3 nucleotides: TGCGCCAGCAGCCAAGTGGGTTGGAGGGGCTCTGAAAAACTGTTTTTT.

The chain is built from TRBV5-6 and TRBJ2-7; 9 bases are a match to TRBD1. Germline CDR1 is SGHDT and CDR2 is YYEEEE. Trimming cost V 4 bases and J 4 bases; bases outside gene matches: 12. The CDR3 covers 16 residues. The CDR3 loop is CASSQMPGTGTYEQYF. CDR3 sequence (DNA): TGTGCCAGCAGCCAAATGCCCGGGACAGGGACTTACGAGCAGTACTTC.

This chain connects TRBV9 to TRBJ2-5; possible D gene TRBD2, 6 bases. This CDR3 comprises 16 residues. Per the germline V gene, CDR1 is SGDLS and CDR2 is YYNGEE. V lost 0 bases and J lost 2, with 14 bases in between. This chain's CDR3 is CASSVDGAGPQETQYF. In nucleotides, the CDR3 is TGTGCCAGCAGCGTAGATGGGGCGGGACCTCAAGAGACCCAGTACTTC.

The rearrangement joins TRBV28 to TRBJ1-5; D ambiguous. The CDR3 is 17 residues long. V lost 5 bases to trimming and J lost 5 bases, with 22 bases between them. The V gene's germline CDR1 is MDHEN and CDR2 SYDVKM. The CDR3 sequence is CASSPLMIKEPHQPQHF. CDR3 nucleotide sequence: TGTGCCAGCAGTCCCCTCATGATAAAGGAACCCCATCAGCCCCAGCATTTT.

This chain uses TRBV10-3 with TRBJ2-1; D is possibly TRBD2 (6 bases). The V gene's germline CDR1 is ENHRY and CDR2 SYGVKD. With 6 bases removed from V and 9 bases from J, the gap between germline ends came to 15 bases. This CDR3 contains 13 residues. Here the CDR3 DNA reads TGTGCCATCAGGATCGGGGGTAGCGGTGAGCAGTTCTTC. Protein: CAIRIGGSGEQFF.

The chain couples TRBV4-1 to TRBJ1-5; 7 bases are a match to TRBD1. CDR1 and CDR2 from the germline V gene are MGHRA and YSYEKL. The J segment lost 0 bases and the V segment lost 5 bases, leaving 10 bases of the junction unmatched. CDR3 size: 17 residues. As DNA, the CDR3 is TGCGCCAGCAGCACTCCTGGGACAGATCTTAGCAATCAGCCCCAGCATTTT. Residues: CASSTPGTDLSNQPQHF.

The V and J genes are TRBV5-1 and TRBJ2-5; D gene unclear. CDR3 length: 12 amino acids. V was clipped by 1 base and J by 0 bases, with 1 base between them. Per the germline V gene, CDR1 is SGHRS and CDR2 is YFSETQ. The CDR3 DNA is TGCGCCAGCAGCTTGAACCAAGAGACCCAGTACTTC. It codes for CASSLNQETQYF.

CDR3 nucleotide sequence: TGTGCCAGCAGCCAATTGGTGACAGGGGCCTACGAGCAGTACTTC. Translating gives CASSQLVTGAYEQYF. The chain is built from TRBV14 and TRBJ2-7; 8 bases fit TRBD1. The CDR3 loop spans 15 amino acids. The germline V gene has CDR1 SGHDN and CDR2 FVKESK. V was clipped by 2 bases and J by 2 bases; unmatched bases: 5.

The chain links TRBV28 to TRBJ2-7; 9 bases map to TRBD1. From germline, CDR1 is MDHEN and CDR2 SYDVKM. With 1 base clipped from V and 3 bases from J, the junction kept 1 base outside the gene matches. This CDR3 contains 14 residues. The chain's CDR3 is CASSLYRGLYEQYF. The CDR3 coding sequence is TGTGCCAGCAGTTTATACAGGGGGCTCTACGAGCAGTACTTC.

This clone was found once. The V call is TRBV29-1, the J call TRBJ2-1; TRBD2 is a possible D gene (6 bases). CDR3 size: 14 residues. The V gene's germline CDR1 is SQVTM and CDR2 ANQGSEA. The V gene lost 1 base and the J gene lost 7 bases, with 14 bases spanning the gap. CDR3 residues: CSVEGRGPGNEQFF. DNA for the CDR3: TGCAGCGTTGAAGGGCGGGGCCCGGGTAATGAGCAGTTCTTC.

The genes are TRBV7-9 and TRBJ2-7; D gene ambiguous. Germline lookup yields CDR1 SEHNR and CDR2 FQNEAQ (reference sequence). Trimming removed 0 bases from V and 0 bases from J, with 9 bases in between. The CDR3 runs 15 residues. CDR3 sequence: CASSLANVYSYEQYF. In nucleotides, the CDR3 is TGTGCCAGCAGCTTAGCGAACGTCTACTCCTACGAGCAGTACTTC.

In this sample, this clone turned up once. The genes are TRBV9 and TRBJ2-7, with 8 bases fitting TRBD1. In germline, CDR1 is SGDLS, CDR2 YYNGEE. Trimming removed 3 bases from V and 6 bases from J; junction bases left unmatched: 2. The CDR3 runs to 12 residues. The CDR3 DNA reads TGTGCCAGCAGCGCTACAGGGGGCGAGCAGTACTTC. Protein: CASSATGGEQYF.

The chain is built from TRBV7-2 and TRBJ2-2, with TRBD1 matching 11 bases. There are 16 residues in the CDR3. The V gene's germline CDR1 is SGHTA and CDR2 FQGNSA. The ends lost 2 bases at V and 6 bases at J; junction bases unmatched: 5. The CDR3 bases are TGTGCCAGCAGCTTAAGGACAGGGGGCGCTTCCGGGGAGCTGTTTTTT. Protein sequence: CASSLRTGGASGELFF.

The V call is TRBV27, the J call TRBJ2-1, with D perhaps assigned TRBD1 or TRBD2 (5 bases each). This CDR3 is 15 amino acids long. The V and J ends lost 7 bases and 2 bases respectively, with 15 bases between them. CDR1 and CDR2 from the germline V gene are MNHEY and SMNVEV (reference sequence). The CDR3 sequence: CASNTGTAAYNEQFF. The CDR3 DNA reads TGTGCCAGCAATACCGGGACGGCTGCCTACAATGAGCAGTTCTTC.

The gene calls are TRBV28 and TRBJ1-2; tentatively, D is TRBD1 (6 bases). CDR3 size: 16 residues. Germline CDR1 reads MDHEN; CDR2 reads SYDVKM. V was clipped by 7 bases and J by 0 bases, with 18 bases between them. CDR3 region: CASTPGGPDANYGYTF. CDR3 sequence (DNA): TGTGCCAGCACCCCGGGGGGGCCCGACGCTAACTATGGCTACACCTTC.

The genes are TRBV7-8 and TRBJ2-5; no clear D gene. The DNA end favors TRBJ2-7, so the J call may be wrong. The CDR3 extends over 14 amino acids. Per the germline V gene, CDR1 is SGHVS and CDR2 is FQNEAQ. CDR3 sequence reads: CASSLHENSYEQYF. In DNA, the CDR3 is TGTGCCAGCAGCTTACACGAAAATTCCTACGAGCAGTACTTC.